The sequence of this T cell receptor (beta chain) was determined in a study of cytomegalovirus exposure and HLA in healthy donors. Notes on the study in general: In an earlier analysis, in under 700 donors, most V segments appeared productive either ~87% or ~30% of the time. A later analysis associated 15,000 or so TCR beta sequences with HLA alleles at a 0.05 false discovery rate. The listing of roughly 160 TCR beta chains classed them as cytomegalovirus-associated.

CDR1 GTSNPN and CDR2 SVGIG come from the germline V gene (reference sequence). CDR3 length: 13 amino acids. Trimming took 1 base from V and 3 from J, leaving 9 bases between them. PCR employed 60 Vbeta and 13 Jbeta primers. Sequencing used immunoSEQ multiplex PCR; TCRdb keeps in-frame clones, though not all of them. Its clone listing holds 130,000 or so clones. As regards this clone: The antigen is undetermined.

The sample consisted of PBMCs. This receptor was obtained from a woman aged 40 to 50 in good health and CMV-seropositive. The chain recombines TRBV30 with TRBJ1-1, with unresolved D. In nucleotides, the CDR3 is TGTGCCTGGAGTGGCGGGGAGGACACTGAAGCTTTCTTT. Encoded protein: CAWSGGEDTEAFF.